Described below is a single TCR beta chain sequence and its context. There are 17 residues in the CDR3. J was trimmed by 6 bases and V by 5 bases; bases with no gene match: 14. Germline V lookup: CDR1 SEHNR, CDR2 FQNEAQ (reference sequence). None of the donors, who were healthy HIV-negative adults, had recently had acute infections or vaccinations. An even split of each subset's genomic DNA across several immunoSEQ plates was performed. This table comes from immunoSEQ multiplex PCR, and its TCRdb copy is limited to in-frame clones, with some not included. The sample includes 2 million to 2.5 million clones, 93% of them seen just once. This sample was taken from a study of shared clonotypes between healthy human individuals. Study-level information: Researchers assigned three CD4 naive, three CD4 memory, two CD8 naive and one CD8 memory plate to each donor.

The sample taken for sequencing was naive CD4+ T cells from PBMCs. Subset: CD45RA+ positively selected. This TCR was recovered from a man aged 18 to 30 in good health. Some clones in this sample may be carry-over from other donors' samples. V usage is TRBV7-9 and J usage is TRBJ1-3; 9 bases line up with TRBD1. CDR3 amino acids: CASSINPGQGYSNTIYF. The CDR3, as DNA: TGTGCCAGCAGCATTAATCCGGGACAGGGTTACTCAAACACCATATATTTT.